Shown below are 23 T cell receptor beta chains from a single sample sequenced in a study of T cells after posttransplantation cyclophosphamide. Libraries were prepared by immunoSEQ multiplex PCR; TCRdb keeps only in-frame clonotypes and omits some of them. The sample consists of a few thousand clones, 90% to 95% of them appearing once. Sample: naive CD4+ T cells sorted from PBMCs. These TCRs come from a man in his fifties.

The V call is TRBV28, the J call TRBJ2-2, with D possibly TRBD2 on 6 matching bases. V was cut by 11 bases and J by 0 bases, with 10 bases left in between. The germline V gene has CDR1 MDHEN and CDR2 SYDVKM. CDR3 length equals 13 residues. CDR3 sequence: CAAEGPNTGELFF. The CDR3 DNA sequence: TGTGCCGCGGAGGGCCCGAACACCGGGGAGCTGTTTTTT. Full variable domain (rest looked up from reference TRBV28 and TRBJ2-2): DVKVTQSSRYLVKRTGEKVFLECVQDMDHENMFWYRQDPGLGLRLIYFSYDVKMKEKGDIPEGYSVSREKKERFSLILESASTNQTSMYLCAAEGPNTGELFFGEGSRLTVL.

Written as DNA, the CDR3 is TGTGCCAGTAGTATCGGGGTTTCCAATCAGCCCCAGCATTTT. Its protein is CASSIGVSNQPQHF. This chain links TRBV19 with TRBJ1-5; D is unresolved. CDR1 LNHDA and CDR2 SQIVND come from the germline V gene (reference sequence). This CDR3 is built from 14 residues. V dropped 3 bases and J dropped 3 bases, with 9 bases sitting between them.

The rearrangement joins TRBV6-5 to TRBJ2-7, with D unclear. Trimming pared 3 bases from V and 1 base from J, leaving 13 bases between. This CDR3 is built from 15 residues. In germline, CDR1 is MNHEY, CDR2 SVGAGI. The CDR3 bases are TGTGCCAGCAGTTATAGTCAAGCCTATTCCTACGAGCAGTACTTC. Amino acid sequence: CASSYSQAYSYEQYF.

The chain couples TRBV11-3 to TRBJ2-5; no definite D call. The DNA end lines up better with TRBJ2-7; the J call may be wrong. CDR1 is SGHNT and CDR2 is YENEEA in the germline V gene. CDR3 length: 12 amino acids. CDR3 nucleotide sequence: TGTGCCAGCAGCTTATGGGCCTACGAGCAGTACTTC. It specifies CASSLWAYEQYF.

In this sample, this clone turned up once. This chain joins TRBV27 and TRBJ2-5; weak D call: TRBD1 (6 bases). Germline lookup yields CDR1 MNHEY and CDR2 SMNVEV (reference sequence). The CDR3 is 16 amino acids. Trimming left V 4 bases short and J 1 base short, with 16 bases between. For the CDR3, the DNA is TGTGCCAGCAGTTCGTTACAGGGTGGAGTCCAAGAGACCCAGTACTTC. Translation gives CASSSLQGGVQETQYF.

The chain joins TRBV9 to TRBJ2-7; D call uncertain. The V gene's germline CDR1 is SGDLS and CDR2 YYNGEE. Trimming left V 0 bases short and J 5 bases short, with 3 bases between. This CDR3 has 11 amino acids. CDR3 in amino acids: CASSVEHEQYF. In nucleotides, the CDR3 is TGTGCCAGCAGCGTAGAGCACGAGCAGTACTTC.

V is TRBV19 and J is TRBJ2-1; the D gene is possibly TRBD2 (5 bases). The CDR3 consists of 15 residues. V lost 5 bases, J lost 1 base, and 12 bases lay in between. Germline lookup yields CDR1 LNHDA and CDR2 SQIVND (reference sequence). The CDR3 sequence: CASSDPGGSYNEQFF. The DNA for the CDR3 is TGTGCCAGTAGTGACCCTGGCGGGTCCTACAATGAGCAGTTCTTC.

J is TRBJ1-2 and V is TRBV18, with 8 bases lining up with TRBD1. V lost 6 bases to trimming and J lost 5 bases; unmatched junction nucleotides: 5. This CDR3 has 13 amino acids. Germline-derived CDR1 and CDR2 are KGHSH and LQKENI. In DNA form, the CDR3 reads TGTGCCAGCTCGGTGGGACAGGATTATGGCTACACCTTC. Its protein is CASSVGQDYGYTF.

The chain combines TRBV5-1 with TRBJ2-1, with 13 bases fitting TRBD2. This CDR3 has 16 amino acids. Germline-derived CDR1 and CDR2 are SGHRS and YFSETQ. V shed 0 bases and J 3 bases; nucleotides not matched to a gene: 0. CDR3 DNA sequence: TGCGCCAGCAGCTTGGGGACTAGCGGGAGCTACAATGAGCAGTTCTTC. As protein: CASSLGTSGSYNEQFF.

The CDR3 is CAWKATSYGYTF. CDR3 nucleotide sequence: TGTGCCTGGAAGGCCACTAGCTATGGCTACACCTTC. The chain carries TRBV30 and TRBJ1-2; D unclear. From germline, CDR1 is GTSNPN and CDR2 SVGIG (reference sequence). This CDR3 is built from 12 residues. Trimming removed 4 bases at V and 4 bases at J, with 10 bases between.

The V call is TRBV4-1, the J call TRBJ1-6; D is perhaps TRBD1 (6 bases). The CDR3 extends over 15 amino acids. Germline values: CDR1 MGHRA, CDR2 YSYEKL. V dropped 4 bases and J dropped 7 bases, with 14 bases sitting between them. CDR3 coding DNA: TGCGCCAGCAGCCTGGGGACAACCGAGAATTCACCCCTCCACTTT. Protein product: CASSLGTTENSPLHF.

The V and J genes are TRBV11-2 and TRBJ2-1; 9 positions agree with TRBD2. J lost 5 bases, V lost 5 bases, and 7 bases had no gene match. Per the germline V gene, CDR1 is SGHAT and CDR2 is FQNNGV. There are 15 residues in the CDR3. CDR3 nucleotides: TGTGCCAGCAGCAGATTAGCGGGAGCCCACAATGAGCAGTTCTTC. Its translation is CASSRLAGAHNEQFF.

J is TRBJ1-1 and V is TRBV12-5; D is unclear. Germline assignment: CDR1 LGHNT and CDR2 FRNRAP. CDR3 length: 15 amino acids. V shed 0 bases and J shed 4 bases, with 12 bases lying between them. CDR3 amino acids: CASGLVGQRGTEAFF. DNA of the CDR3: TGTGCTAGTGGTTTGGTAGGCCAACGGGGCACTGAAGCTTTCTTT. Using reference TRBV12-5 and TRBJ1-1 for the parts outside the CDR3, the full variable domain is DARVTQTPRHKVTEMGQEVTMRCQPILGHNTVFWYRQTMMQGLELLAYFRNRAPLDDSGMPKDRFSAEMPDATLATLKIQPSEPRDSAVYFCASGLVGQRGTEAFFGQGTRLTVV.

The chain is built from TRBV28 and TRBJ1-6; TRBD1 aligns across 7 bases. Germline V gene sequence: CDR1 MDHEN, CDR2 SYDVKM. The trim removed 6 bases at V and 8 bases at J, leaving 16 bases unmatched. The CDR3 has 17 amino acids. CDR3 protein: CASSRTSGSGGHSPLHF. CDR3 coding DNA: TGTGCCAGCAGCCGCACCTCAGGTTCAGGGGGACATTCACCCCTCCACTTT.

The rearrangement joins TRBV11-3 to TRBJ2-5; TRBD1 aligns across 7 bases. The V gene's germline CDR1 is SGHNT and CDR2 YENEEA. The CDR3 extends over 15 amino acids. Unmatched junction bases numbered 9, after V lost 4 bases and J lost 4 bases. The CDR3 protein is CASSYIRGGGETQYF. In nucleotides, the CDR3 is TGTGCCAGCAGCTACATCCGAGGGGGCGGAGAGACCCAGTACTTC.

The chain carries TRBV15 and TRBJ1-5; 8 positions agree with TRBD1. This CDR3 spans 14 amino acids. Trimming took 4 bases from V and 7 from J; bases not matched to a gene: 6. Germline lookup yields CDR1 LNHNV and CDR2 YYDKDF (reference sequence). DNA for the CDR3: TGTGCCACCAGCATCTACAGGGGGGTCCAGCCCCAGCATTTT. Translation: CATSIYRGVQPQHF.

This chain links TRBV4-2 with TRBJ2-2; 16 nucleotides match TRBD2. The CDR3 runs to 17 residues. CDR1 and CDR2 (germline): LGHNA, YNFKEQ. The V and J ends lost 10 bases and 7 bases, in that order; junction bases with no gene match: 12. The CDR3 loop is CATHSGTSGGAIGELFF. The CDR3 bases are TGTGCCACCCACTCCGGGACTAGCGGGGGGGCGATCGGGGAGCTGTTTTTT.

This clone was found once. The rearrangement uses TRBV5-1 and TRBJ2-1; 7 nucleotides agree with TRBD1. The germline V gene encodes CDR1 SGHRS and CDR2 YFSETQ. With V trimmed by 2 bases and J by 0 bases, 2 bases remained unmatched. The CDR3 runs 15 residues. The CDR3 here is CASSLGGGSYNEQFF. The CDR3 DNA reads as TGCGCCAGCAGCTTAGGGGGCGGCTCCTACAATGAGCAGTTCTTC.

The genes are TRBV19 and TRBJ2-6; D is unclear. Germline CDR1 LNHDA, CDR2 SQIVND (reference sequence). Deletions cut 6 bases from V and 0 bases from J, with 18 bases between. The CDR3 spans 18 residues. The CDR3 DNA is TGTGCCAGTAGGCCAGACTCCCTCCTCAGCTCTGGGGCCAACGTCCTGACTTTC. Encoded protein: CASRPDSLLSSGANVLTF.

J is TRBJ2-7 and V is TRBV6-5; maybe TRBD2 (5 bases). This CDR3 is built from 16 residues. Germline CDR1 and CDR2: MNHEY and SVGAGI. Trimming removed 2 bases at V and 0 bases at J, with 14 bases between. CDR3 in DNA: TGTGCCAGCAGTTACCATAGATCCCGGGACTCCTACGAGCAGTACTTC. As protein: CASSYHRSRDSYEQYF.

Only one count was recorded for this clone. This chain joins TRBV4-2 and TRBJ2-5; TRBD2 aligns across 8 bases. V gave up 3 bases and J gave up 6 bases; unmatched junction bases: 21. CDR1 LGHNA and CDR2 YNFKEQ come from the germline V gene. The CDR3 covers 19 residues. The CDR3 region has the DNA TGTGCCAGCAGCCAGTCCACCACCAACCGGGAGGGACTTGTCCAGACCCAGTACTTC. It translates to CASSQSTTNREGLVQTQYF.

V usage is TRBV4-2 and J usage is TRBJ2-7; 8 positions match TRBD1. CDR1 and CDR2 from the germline V gene are LGHNA and YNFKEQ. The junction had 3 bases not matched to a gene; V was cut back by 1 base and J by 1 base. The CDR3 runs to 15 residues. The CDR3, as DNA: TGTGCCAGCAGCCAAGGTGACAGGGGTTCCTACGAGCAGTACTTC. This codes for CASSQGDRGSYEQYF.

The V call is TRBV7-2, the J call TRBJ2-7; 9 bases fit TRBD1. V was pared by 5 bases and J by 2 bases, with 4 bases of the junction left unmatched. The germline V gene encodes CDR1 SGHTA and CDR2 FQGNSA. The CDR3 has 14 amino acids. In nucleotides, the CDR3 is TGTGCCAGCAGCCTCGGGACAGGGCCCTACGAGCAGTACTTC. This translates into CASSLGTGPYEQYF.